The 22 T cell receptor beta chains listed next were all sequenced from one sample in a study of technical replicates of blood from a few donors. Some clones are missing from TCRdb's copy, which holds only in-frame ones; the method was immunoSEQ multiplex PCR. The data contain under 95,000 clones, 85% to 95% of them singletons. Material for sequencing was T cells isolated from PBMCs. Receptors were obtained from a human donor in good health.

CDR3 residues: CASSQVDDFYEQYF. The CDR3 DNA sequence: TGCGCCAGCAGCCAAGTCGATGACTTCTACGAGCAGTACTTC. The chain joins TRBV4-1 to TRBJ2-7; no reliable D call. This CDR3 spans 14 amino acids. Germline V CDR1 and CDR2: MGHRA, YSYEKL. V was cut by 1 base and J by 3 bases, with 10 bases left in between.

The chain couples TRBV2 to TRBJ1-5; 10 nucleotides align to TRBD1. CDR1 SNHLY and CDR2 FYNNEI come from the germline V gene. Trimming at V came to 2 bases and at J to 0 bases, leaving 7 bases not matched to a gene. CDR3 length: 18 amino acids. DNA of the CDR3: TGTGCCAGCAGTGAAAGGGACAGGGGACTCTATAGCAATCAGCCCCAGCATTTT. Its protein product is CASSERDRGLYSNQPQHF.

The rearrangement joins TRBV19 to TRBJ2-3; D call uncertain. The germline V and J ends were trimmed by 0 bases and 2 bases, with 12 bases remaining between them. Germline V gene sequence: CDR1 LNHDA, CDR2 SQIVND (reference sequence). The CDR3 covers 16 residues. DNA for the CDR3: TGTGCCAGTAGTATAGATCGACGGGTCTACACAGATACGCAGTATTTT. This codes for CASSIDRRVYTDTQYF.

J is TRBJ1-5 and V is TRBV27; 7 nucleotides line up with TRBD1. Per germline, CDR1 MNHEY and CDR2 SMNVEV (reference sequence). Germline trimming cut 3 bases from V and 5 bases from J; bases unmatched to any gene: 4. The length of the CDR3 is 14 residues. CDR3 coding DNA: TGTGCCAGCAGTTTCCAGGGGGGAGATCAGCCCCAGCATTTT. Translating it yields CASSFQGGDQPQHF.

V usage is TRBV28 and J usage is TRBJ1-2; the D gene is possibly TRBD1 (5 bases). CDR1 and CDR2 from the germline V gene are MDHEN and SYDVKM. This CDR3 is 14 amino acids long. The V gene lost 6 bases and the J gene lost 8 bases, with 19 bases spanning the gap. The CDR3, as DNA: TGTGCCAGCAGACCCACCGGGGGGGTCCGGGGCTACACCTTC. Translated, it gives CASRPTGGVRGYTF.

This CDR3 reads CASSSYRLAGGTSYNEQFF. In nucleotides, the CDR3 is TGTGCCAGCAGTTCGTACAGACTAGCGGGAGGTACCTCCTACAATGAGCAGTTCTTC. The chain joins TRBV27 to TRBJ2-1; 13 positions match TRBD2. Germline lookup yields CDR1 MNHEY and CDR2 SMNVEV (reference sequence). This CDR3 has 19 amino acids. With 4 bases clipped from V and 0 bases from J, the junction kept 9 bases outside the gene matches.

The rearrangement joins TRBV7-9 to TRBJ1-1, with TRBD1 as a possible D gene (6 bases). In germline, CDR1 is SEHNR, CDR2 FQNEAQ (reference sequence). The V end lost 4 bases, the J end lost 4 bases, and 13 bases lay between the germline ends. The CDR3 loop spans 14 amino acids. DNA of the CDR3: TGTGCCAGCAGCTCACAGGGCCACTCCACTGAAGCTTTCTTT. It yields the protein CASSSQGHSTEAFF.

About this clone itself: The same CDR3 is also encoded by other DNA sequences in this sample. The CDR3 DNA follows: TGTGCCTGGAGTGTGTCTTCTTACGAGCAGTACTTC. This translates into CAWSVSSYEQYF. The gene calls are TRBV30 and TRBJ2-7; D remains unclear. This CDR3 has 12 amino acids. V lost 0 bases and J lost 4, with 7 bases in between. Germline V CDR1 and CDR2: GTSNPN, SVGIG (reference sequence). Complete variable domain (other parts from reference TRBV30 and TRBJ2-7): SQTIHQWPATLVQPVGSPLSLECTVEGTSNPNLYWYRQAAGRGLQLLFYSVGIGQISSEVPQNLSASRPQDRQFILSSKKLLLSDSGFYLCAWSVSSYEQYFGPGTRLTVT.

The chain joins TRBV2 to TRBJ2-1; 9 bases fit TRBD2. Trimming cost V 2 bases and J 6 bases; bases outside gene matches: 5. Germline loops: CDR1 SNHLY, CDR2 FYNNEI. This CDR3 is 15 amino acids long. The CDR3 protein is CASSELAREGNEQFF. The CDR3 region has the DNA TGTGCCAGCAGTGAATTGGCGCGGGAGGGCAATGAGCAGTTCTTC.

This chain uses TRBV6-5 with TRBJ2-1, with D possibly TRBD2 on 5 matching bases. The germline CDR1 and CDR2 sequences are MNHEY and SVGAGI. The germline V and J ends were trimmed by 8 bases and 0 bases, with 11 bases remaining between them. This CDR3 is built from 14 residues. Here the CDR3 DNA reads TGTGCCAGCTCGACCGGGATCTCCTACAATGAGCAGTTCTTC. Its protein product is CASSTGISYNEQFF.

The chain employs TRBV5-6 and TRBJ2-7, with TRBD2 matching 7 bases. The V gene's germline CDR1 is SGHDT and CDR2 YYEEEE. The CDR3 consists of 13 residues. The V gene end was trimmed by 4 bases and the J gene end by 5 bases; junction bases not matched to a gene: 6. This chain's CDR3 is CASSLWGGDEQYF. In DNA, the CDR3 is TGTGCCAGCAGCCTATGGGGGGGTGACGAGCAGTACTTC.

The gene calls are TRBV7-9 and TRBJ2-5; 8 bases agree with TRBD1. Trimming removed 5 bases from V and 3 bases from J; junction bases left unmatched: 14. This CDR3 has 17 residues. Germline V CDR1 and CDR2: SEHNR, FQNEAQ (reference sequence). CDR3 loop: CASSRRAGGPIEETQYF. CDR3 DNA: TGTGCCAGCAGCCGAAGAGCAGGGGGCCCTATTGAAGAGACCCAGTACTTC.

The V gene is TRBV12-2, the J gene TRBJ2-2; TRBD2, the table's D call, was not compared with the DNA. TRBV12-2 is a pseudogene segment. This CDR3 comprises 13 residues. Here the CDR3 reads CASRFRSFGELFF. CDR3 in DNA: TGTGCAAGTCGCTTTCGGAGTTTCGGGGAGCTGTTTTTT.

V is TRBV6-4 and J is TRBJ2-1; D is undetermined. V was pared by 3 bases and J by 5 bases, with 8 bases between. The germline gives CDR1 MRHNA, CDR2 SNTAGT. The CDR3 loop spans 13 amino acids. The CDR3 DNA follows: TGTGCCAGCAGTGAAAGCGCCAACAATGAGCAGTTCTTC. It encodes CASSESANNEQFF.

The rearrangement uses TRBV5-1 and TRBJ1-2; TRBD1 is a possible D gene (5 bases). Germline values: CDR1 SGHRS, CDR2 YFSETQ. The CDR3 spans 14 residues. Trimming stripped 0 bases from V and 6 bases from J, with 12 bases between. CDR3: CASSLVGRENGYTF. The DNA of the CDR3 is TGCGCCAGCAGCTTGGTGGGCAGGGAAAATGGCTACACCTTC.

The rearrangement joins TRBV29-1 to TRBJ2-3, with D maybe TRBD1 (6 bases). The CDR3 is 16 residues long. Trimming pared 1 base from V and 0 bases from J, leaving 14 bases between. The V gene's germline CDR1 is SQVTM and CDR2 ANQGSEA. The CDR3 sequence is CSVEVPGQSSTDTQYF. The CDR3, as DNA: TGCAGCGTTGAAGTTCCGGGACAAAGTAGCACAGATACGCAGTATTTT.

The V call is TRBV5-8, the J call TRBJ2-3; a possible D gene is TRBD1 (5 bases). V was shortened by 0 bases and J by 4 bases, with 12 bases between the two germline ends. Germline V lookup: CDR1 SGHTS, CDR2 YDEGEE. This CDR3 is 15 amino acids long. The CDR3 nucleotides are TGTGCCAGCAGCTTGGACAGGAGTTTGGCAGATACGCAGTATTTT. This encodes CASSLDRSLADTQYF.

The chain links TRBV29-1 to TRBJ2-5; possibly TRBD1 for D (6 bases). V lost 6 bases and J lost 9, with 20 bases in between. The CDR3 has 13 amino acids. Germline V gene data show CDR1 as SQVTM and CDR2 as ANQGSEA. In DNA, the CDR3 is TGCAGCGTCCCGAGGGGGTCAGAAGGGGCCCAGTACTTC. Amino acids: CSVPRGSEGAQYF.

The chain uses TRBV30 and TRBJ1-2; TRBD1 matches at 9 bases. Germline assignment: CDR1 GTSNPN and CDR2 SVGIG (reference sequence). V was clipped by 5 bases and J by 4 bases; unmatched bases: 14. The CDR3 is 16 amino acids. The chain's CDR3 is CAWDGTGRPGLYGYTF. Here the CDR3 DNA reads TGTGCCTGGGACGGGACAGGGCGCCCCGGCCTCTATGGCTACACCTTC.

A single count supports this clone. The chain couples TRBV7-9 to TRBJ1-2, with 9 positions matching TRBD1. Per germline, CDR1 SEHNR and CDR2 FQNEAQ (reference sequence). The CDR3 runs to 14 residues. Germline trimming cut 4 bases from V and 6 bases from J; bases unmatched to any gene: 6. The CDR3 DNA sequence: TGTGCCAGCAGCTCCACGACAGGGGGAGATGGCTACACCTTC. Encoded protein: CASSSTTGGDGYTF.

V usage is TRBV5-8 and J usage is TRBJ1-2; D is unclear. The CDR3 loop spans 10 amino acids. The V gene's germline CDR1 is SGHTS and CDR2 YDEGEE. Trimming cost V 4 bases and J 8 bases, with 6 bases left between them. CDR3 nucleotide sequence: TGTGCCAGCAGCATCCAAGGCTACACCTTC. It translates to CASSIQGYTF.

The V gene is TRBV2, the J gene TRBJ1-3; D is perhaps TRBD1 (5 bases). Trimming took 5 bases from V and 0 from J, leaving 11 bases between them. This CDR3 is built from 15 residues. The germline V gene encodes CDR1 SNHLY and CDR2 FYNNEI. The CDR3 nucleotides read TGTGCCAGCAGTCCCGGACACAGCTCTGGAAACACCATATATTTT. It encodes CASSPGHSSGNTIYF.